This T cell receptor beta chain is from a study of human T cells and chemical hapten exposure. There are many counts of this clonotype. TCRdb recomputed calls from the RACE reads with MiXCR, one row per CDR3 protein. The table records approximately 400,000 distinct CDR3 sequences, 4.5% to 5.5% of them present only once. The V gene lost 6 bases and the J gene lost 8 bases, with 10 bases spanning the gap. The CDR3 runs to 11 residues. Time point specified: pre-sensitization, week 0. The treatment is: therapeutic diphenylcyclopropenone sensitization with weekly scalp DPC. The sequence came from a woman in her forties or fifties with alopecia areata. Some clones in this sample may be carry-over from other donors' samples. The V gene is TRBV12-3 or TRBV12-4, the J gene TRBJ1-1, with a weak D call TRBD1 (5 bases). Sequencing used whole blood, obtained in connection with sensitization to the hapten diphenylcyclopropenone (DPC). The CDR3 region is CASSLTEEAFF. In nucleotides, the CDR3 is TGTGCCAGCAGCCTGACAGAGGAAGCTTTCTTT.